This T cell receptor beta chain appears in the sequencing data of a study of OX40 agonist ivuxolimab in advanced cancers. Study conclusions and caveats: At 0.1 to 3.0 mg/kg, CD4+ and CD8+ blood T cells expanded clonally by week 6. Expanded peripheral T-cell antigen specificity went undetermined.

V was cut by 5 bases and J by 6 bases, with 13 bases left in between. CDR3 length: 14 residues. Germline V gene sequence: CDR1 SGHVS, CDR2 FNYEAQ. In the case of this clone: Its target is unknown.

The method was immunoSEQ multiplex PCR; TCRdb's version includes in-frame clones alone and lacks a portion of them. The sample holds about 60,000 clones, 83% seen once. The genes are TRBV7-6 and TRBJ2-2; a possible D gene is TRBD2 (5 bases). Specimen: CD4+ or CD8+ T cells sorted from blood, collected in a trial of the OX40 agonist ivuxolimab. The receptor comes from an adult with an advanced solid tumor such as melanoma, head and neck, liver or kidney cancer. CDR3 nucleotides: TGTGCCAGCAGCCCCGCGACTAACTCCGGGGAGCTGTTTTTT. It encodes CASSPATNSGELFF.